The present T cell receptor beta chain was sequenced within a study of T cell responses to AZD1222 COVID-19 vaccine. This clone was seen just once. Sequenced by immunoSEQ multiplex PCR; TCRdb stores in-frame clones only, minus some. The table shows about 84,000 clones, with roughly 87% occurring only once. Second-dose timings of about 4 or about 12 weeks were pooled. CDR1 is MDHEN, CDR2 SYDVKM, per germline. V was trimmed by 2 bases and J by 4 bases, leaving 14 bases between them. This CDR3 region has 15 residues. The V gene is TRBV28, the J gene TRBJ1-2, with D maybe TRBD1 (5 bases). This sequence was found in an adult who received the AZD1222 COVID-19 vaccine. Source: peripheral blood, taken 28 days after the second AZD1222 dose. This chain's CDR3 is CASSLVRQHIYGYTF. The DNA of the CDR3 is TGTGCCAGCAGTTTAGTGAGACAGCATATCTATGGCTACACCTTC.